This TCR beta chain came from a study of T cells after yellow fever vaccination. Study results and caveats: Booster sampling recovered most clones from primary vaccination (96% CD4, approximately 88% CD8).

This clonotype came up a few times. The antigen remains unidentified. The authors made TCR cDNA by 5'RACE template switching, adding a universal primer site and UMIs. TCRdb reprocessed the 5' RACE reads with MiXCR, giving one entry per CDR3 protein. The sample lists under 550,000 distinct CDR3 sequences; around a fifth were seen once. V lost 4 bases and J lost 5, with 13 bases in between. The CDR3 is made up of 15 amino acids. Germline CDR1 is SGHDT and CDR2 is YYEEEE. This specimen consisted of PBMCs, obtained 21 days after the first yellow fever vaccination. This clonotype was sampled from a young man who received the YFV17D yellow fever vaccine. The genes are TRBV5-6 and TRBJ1-6, with D hard to call. The CDR3 here is CASSRRGWHNSPLHF. CDR3 DNA: TGTGCCAGCAGCCGGCGAGGGTGGCATAATTCACCCCTCCACTTT.